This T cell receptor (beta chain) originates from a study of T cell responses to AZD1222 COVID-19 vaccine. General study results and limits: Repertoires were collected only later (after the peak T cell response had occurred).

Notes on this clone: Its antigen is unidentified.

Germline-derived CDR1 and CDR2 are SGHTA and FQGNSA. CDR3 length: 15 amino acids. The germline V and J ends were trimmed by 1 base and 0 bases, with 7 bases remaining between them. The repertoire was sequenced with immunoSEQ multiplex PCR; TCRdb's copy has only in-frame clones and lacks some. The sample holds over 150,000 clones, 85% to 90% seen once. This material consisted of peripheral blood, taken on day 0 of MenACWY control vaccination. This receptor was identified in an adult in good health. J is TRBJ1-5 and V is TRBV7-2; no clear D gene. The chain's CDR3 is CASSLEVHSNQPQHF. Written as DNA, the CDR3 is TGTGCCAGCAGCTTAGAAGTGCATAGCAATCAGCCCCAGCATTTT.